The next 29 T cell receptor beta chains were all read from a single sample in a study of cytomegalovirus exposure and HLA in healthy donors. The study ran its PCR with 60 Vbeta and 13 Jbeta primers. Produced via immunoSEQ multiplex PCR; TCRdb's table is partial and in-frame only. The sample shows some 110,000 clones, 55% to 75% of them seen only once. The source material was PBMCs. These receptors originate from a man under 40 in good health and CMV-seropositive.

This rearrangement joins TRBV19 to TRBJ1-2, with D unresolved. Between the trimmed V and J ends, which lost 5 bases and 5 bases, there was a span of 18 bases. CDR1 is LNHDA, CDR2 SQIVND, per germline (reference sequence). This CDR3 has 15 residues. This chain's CDR3 is CASSVQSTGLYGYTF. Here the CDR3 DNA reads TGTGCCAGTAGTGTCCAATCCACGGGGTTATATGGCTACACCTTC.

The chain recombines TRBV7-2 with TRBJ1-1, with 7 positions matching TRBD1. V trimming: 5 bases; J trimming: 3 bases; junction bases outside the gene matches: 6. The CDR3 length is 14 residues. CDR1 SGHTA and CDR2 FQGNSA come from the germline V gene. The CDR3 DNA reads as TGTGCCAGCAGCGCAACCGGGACAGACACTGAAGCTTTCTTT. Its protein is CASSATGTDTEAFF.

The V and J genes are TRBV18 and TRBJ2-6, with 8 bases identical to TRBD1. Trimming took 6 bases from V and 4 from J; bases not matched to a gene: 5. Germline V gene lookup returns CDR1 KGHSH and CDR2 LQKENI. This CDR3 has 15 residues. In DNA, the CDR3 is TGTGCCAGCTCCGGCAGGGGGCTCGGGGCCAACGTCCTGACTTTC. Residues: CASSGRGLGANVLTF. The full variable domain, with the rest looked up from reference TRBV18 and TRBJ2-6, is NAGVMQNPRHLVRRRGQEARLRCSPMKGHSHVYWYRQLPEEGLKFMVYLQKENIIDESGMPKERFSAEFPKEGPSILRIQQVVRGDSAAYFCASSGRGLGANVLTFGAGSRLTVL.

The CDR3 sequence: CASTNIPQDPGELFF. The CDR3 coding sequence is TGTGCCAGCACCAATATACCCCAGGATCCCGGGGAGCTGTTTTTT. The chain joins TRBV9 to TRBJ2-2; no reliable D call. There are 15 residues in the CDR3. The V gene's germline CDR1 is SGDLS and CDR2 YYNGEE. The germline V and J ends were trimmed by 6 bases and 6 bases, with 18 bases remaining between them.

This chain connects TRBV27 to TRBJ1-2, with a weak D call TRBD1 (5 bases). Looked up from germline, CDR1 is MNHEY and CDR2 is SMNVEV (reference sequence). The length of the CDR3 is 14 residues. The V end lost 6 bases, the J end lost 5 bases, and 16 bases lay between the germline ends. The CDR3 sequence: CASSVAGGFYGYTF. DNA for the CDR3: TGTGCCAGCAGCGTGGCGGGGGGGTTTTATGGCTACACCTTC.

The chain uses TRBV19 and TRBJ2-2, with D maybe TRBD1 (5 bases). This CDR3 has 16 residues. The germline V gene has CDR1 LNHDA and CDR2 SQIVND (reference sequence). Trimming stripped 6 bases from V and 4 bases from J, with 18 bases between. CDR3 in DNA: TGTGCCAGTAGCGACCCTTCAACAAGGGGCACCGGGGAGCTGTTTTTT. Encoded protein: CASSDPSTRGTGELFF.

J is TRBJ2-5 and V is TRBV29-1; unclear D gene. The CDR3 spans 11 residues. Germline lookup yields CDR1 SQVTM and CDR2 ANQGSEA. V was clipped by 5 bases and J by 5 bases, with 9 bases between them. The CDR3 loop is CSVQMAETQYF. The CDR3 nucleotides read TGCAGCGTTCAAATGGCCGAGACCCAGTACTTC.

The rearrangement joins TRBV5-1 to TRBJ1-2; D gene ambiguous. Germline V lookup: CDR1 SGHRS, CDR2 YFSETQ. Trimming shortened V by 4 bases and J by 1 base, and 14 bases separated the two germline ends. The CDR3 covers 15 residues. The DNA of the CDR3 is TGCGCCAGCAGCATAACACCGAACCATAACTATGGCTACACCTTC. It is translated as CASSITPNHNYGYTF.

The chain links TRBV5-1 to TRBJ2-5; 11 bases are shared with TRBD2. Germline CDR1 reads SGHRS; CDR2 reads YFSETQ. This CDR3 is built from 16 residues. The junction had 7 bases not matched to a gene; V was cut back by 1 base and J by 5 bases. The CDR3 region has the DNA TGCGCCAGCAGCTTGTCTAGGGCTAGCGGGGGGGAGACCCAGTACTTC. Its translation is CASSLSRASGGETQYF. Supplemented by reference TRBV5-1 and TRBJ2-5, the full variable domain reads KAGVTQTPRYLIKTRGQQVTLSCSPISGHRSVSWYQQTPGQGLQFLFEYFSETQRNKGNFPGRFSGRQFSNSRSEMNVSTLELGDSALYLCASSLSRASGGETQYFGPGTRLLVL.

The chain is built from TRBV2 and TRBJ2-3, with D perhaps matching TRBD1 (5 bases). Germline V gene lookup returns CDR1 SNHLY and CDR2 FYNNEI. The CDR3 consists of 13 residues. Trimming shortened V by 3 bases and J by 1 base, and 5 bases separated the two germline ends. This CDR3 reads CASSETGTDTQYF. CDR3 coding DNA: TGTGCCAGCAGTGAGACAGGCACAGATACGCAGTATTTT.

V usage is TRBV7-8 and J usage is TRBJ2-2, with 9 positions matching TRBD1. The CDR3 runs 17 residues. The ends lost 0 bases at V and 4 bases at J; junction bases unmatched: 6. The germline gives CDR1 SGHVS, CDR2 FQNEAQ. The CDR3 DNA follows: TGTGCCAGCAGCTTAGCGTCGGACAGGGGATTCACCGGGGAGCTGTTTTTT. Translation: CASSLASDRGFTGELFF.

This clone came up once. The rearrangement links TRBV5-8 to TRBJ2-5; TRBD1 aligns across 7 bases. Germline lookup yields CDR1 SGHTS and CDR2 YDEGEE. The CDR3 totals 13 residues. The junction had 2 bases not matched to a gene; V was cut back by 4 bases and J by 2 bases. The DNA for the CDR3 is TGTGCCAGCAGCCCGGGACAGCAAGAGACCCAGTACTTC. It is translated as CASSPGQQETQYF.

This clone has just one count. The rearrangement links TRBV11-1 to TRBJ2-1; 11 bases match TRBD2. The CDR3 extends over 16 amino acids. Germline CDR1 and CDR2: SGHAT and FQDESV (reference sequence). The V segment lost 1 base and the J segment 10 bases; nucleotides outside the gene matches: 9. The CDR3 DNA is TGTGCCAGCAGCTTAGATCCTCTAGCGGGGGGTACCGAGCAGTTCTTC. It translates to CASSLDPLAGGTEQFF.

The chain links TRBV5-6 to TRBJ2-5; 8 nucleotides line up with TRBD2. CDR3 length equals 13 residues. The germline gives CDR1 SGHDT, CDR2 YYEEEE. J lost 5 bases, V lost 4 bases, and 4 bases had no gene match. The CDR3, as DNA: TGTGCCAGCAGCCGCCGGGGGGGGGAGACCCAGTACTTC. Translation gives CASSRRGGETQYF.

This clone has a single count. The chain is built from TRBV27 and TRBJ1-5, with 8 bases identical to TRBD1. Germline V gene data show CDR1 as MNHEY and CDR2 as SMNVEV (reference sequence). Unmatched junction bases numbered 17, after V lost 6 bases and J lost 7 bases. The CDR3 is 17 residues long. CDR3: CASSSSLADRARQPQHF. Written as DNA, the CDR3 is TGTGCCAGCAGCTCTTCCCTTGCGGACAGGGCCAGGCAGCCCCAGCATTTT.

This clone was seen a few times. This chain joins TRBV18 and TRBJ2-3; tentatively, D is TRBD1 (6 bases). Trimming stripped 4 bases from V and 1 base from J, with 9 bases between. The CDR3 loop spans 14 amino acids. CDR1 and CDR2 from the germline V gene are KGHSH and LQKENI. The CDR3 DNA reads TGTGCCAGCTCACGAGGGGGAGGCACAGATACGCAGTATTTT. Translating gives CASSRGGGTDTQYF.

The rearrangement uses TRBV7-6 and TRBJ1-2, with unresolved D. The ends were cut back, 3 bases at V and 8 bases at J, with 25 bases in the middle. CDR3 size: 17 residues. Germline V lookup: CDR1 SGHVS, CDR2 FNYEAQ. For the CDR3, the DNA is TGTGCCAGCAGCTTTTCGGTCCGGAAACCCACCCTCGGGGGCTACACCTTC. Encoded protein: CASSFSVRKPTLGGYTF. Full variable domain (outside the CDR3, taken from reference TRBV7-6 and TRBJ1-2): GAGVSQSPRYKVTKRGQDVALRCDPISGHVSLYWYRQALGQGPEFLTYFNYEAQQDKSGLPNDRFSAERPEGSISTLTIQRTEQRDSAMYRCASSFSVRKPTLGGYTFGSGTRLTVV.

This clone has a handful of counts. The chain employs TRBV5-1 and TRBJ2-7; D not resolved. The CDR3 runs 11 residues. Germline V lookup: CDR1 SGHRS, CDR2 YFSETQ. The V end lost 4 bases, the J end lost 6 bases, and 8 bases lay between the germline ends. CDR3 loop: CASSLRAEQYF. As DNA, the CDR3 is TGCGCCAGCAGCCTTCGCGCCGAGCAGTACTTC.

J is TRBJ1-3 and V is TRBV4-2; TRBD1 might be the D (5 bases). The V end was cut by 0 bases, the J end by 0 bases, with 6 bases between. This CDR3 is built from 15 residues. Per germline, CDR1 LGHNA and CDR2 YNFKEQ. The chain's CDR3 is CASSQEGASGNTIYF. The CDR3 nucleotides read TGTGCCAGCAGCCAAGAAGGGGCCTCTGGAAACACCATATATTTT.

The chain is built from TRBV27 and TRBJ2-5; the match to TRBD2 covers 10 bases. Germline CDR1 is MNHEY and CDR2 is SMNVEV (reference sequence). This CDR3 is built from 14 residues. Trimming cost V 7 bases and J 1 base; bases outside gene matches: 3. CDR3 DNA sequence: TGTGCCAGCACCTTAGCGGGGGGCCAAGAGACCCAGTACTTC. Translating gives CASTLAGGQETQYF.

The chain combines TRBV5-1 with TRBJ1-1; D remains unclear. CDR1 is SGHRS and CDR2 is YFSETQ in the germline V gene. The CDR3 has 13 amino acids. With 2 bases removed from V and 4 bases from J, the gap between germline ends came to 9 bases. The CDR3 region is CASSFTHTTEAFF. Written as DNA, the CDR3 is TGCGCCAGCAGCTTTACCCACACCACTGAAGCTTTCTTT.

There are a few counts of this clone. This chain connects TRBV9 to TRBJ2-2; a weak D match, TRBD2 (5 bases). The V gene's germline CDR1 is SGDLS and CDR2 YYNGEE. V was shortened by 5 bases and J by 3 bases, with 14 bases between the two germline ends. This CDR3 has 15 residues. The CDR3 loop reads CASRAPGSDTGELFF. Here the CDR3 DNA reads TGTGCCAGCAGGGCCCCGGGGTCGGACACCGGGGAGCTGTTTTTT.

The chain joins TRBV6-6 to TRBJ1-5; no clear D gene. V lost 7 bases to trimming and J lost 6 bases, with 16 bases between them. Germline values: CDR1 MNHNY, CDR2 SVGAGI (reference sequence). The length of the CDR3 is 14 residues. The CDR3 nucleotides are TGTGCCAGCACCACGGAGGCAGGAGGTCAGCCCCAGCATTTT. Translated: CASTTEAGGQPQHF.

This clone has just a few counts. The rearrangement links TRBV6-5 to TRBJ1-5; 7 nucleotides align to TRBD1. Germline CDR1 is MNHEY and CDR2 is SVGAGI. The V and J ends lost 6 bases and 4 bases, in that order; junction bases with no gene match: 9. There are 15 residues in the CDR3. CDR3 sequence reads: CASSQTGLRNQPQHF. CDR3 coding DNA: TGTGCCAGCAGCCAGACAGGGTTGAGGAATCAGCCCCAGCATTTT.

J is TRBJ2-3 and V is TRBV5-4; D perhaps matches TRBD1 (6 bases). Germline CDR1 is SGHNT and CDR2 is YYREEE (reference sequence). The CDR3 consists of 16 residues. The V and J ends lost 4 bases and 0 bases respectively, with 15 bases between them. The CDR3 loop is CASSPKTGVSTDTQYF. The CDR3 bases are TGTGCCAGCAGCCCCAAGACAGGCGTTAGCACAGATACGCAGTATTTT. The variable domain in full, with the rest retrieved from reference TRBV5-4 and TRBJ2-3, is ETGVTQSPTHLIKTRGQQVTLRCSSQSGHNTVSWYQQALGQGPQFIFQYYREEENGRGNFPPRFSGLQFPNYSSELNVNALELDDSALYLCASSPKTGVSTDTQYFGPGTRLTVL.

The rearrangement uses TRBV5-4 and TRBJ2-2, with 8 bases lining up with TRBD1. The CDR3 spans 16 residues. The V and J ends lost 5 bases and 3 bases, in that order; junction bases with no gene match: 9. The V gene's germline CDR1 is SGHNT and CDR2 YYREEE (reference sequence). The chain's CDR3 is CASRRGTGAYTGELFF. DNA of the CDR3: TGTGCCAGCAGGAGGGGGACAGGCGCTTACACCGGGGAGCTGTTTTTT.

This chain joins TRBV2 and TRBJ2-5; no firm D call. CDR1 is SNHLY and CDR2 is FYNNEI in the germline V gene. V was clipped by 6 bases and J by 2 bases, with 4 bases between them. CDR3 length: 11 residues. The CDR3 nucleotides are TGTGCCAGCAGGACACAAGAGACCCAGTACTTC. Its translation: CASRTQETQYF.

The table lists this clone with a few counts. The chain has TRBV27 and TRBJ2-1, with 9 nucleotides matching TRBD1. Trimming took 5 bases from V and 2 from J; bases not matched to a gene: 4. Per the germline V gene, CDR1 is MNHEY and CDR2 is SMNVEV (reference sequence). The CDR3 length is 15 residues. The CDR3 DNA follows: TGTGCCAGCAGTCAACAGGGGGCCCCCTACAATGAGCAGTTCTTC. Its protein product is CASSQQGAPYNEQFF.

The chain recombines TRBV29-1 with TRBJ2-5, with a tentative D call TRBD2 (6 bases). CDR1 and CDR2 from the germline V gene are SQVTM and ANQGSEA. This CDR3 has 13 residues. Trimming pared 5 bases from V and 3 bases from J, leaving 13 bases between. DNA for the CDR3: TGCAGCGTTAACCGGGACTCAGAAGAGACCCAGTACTTC. Translating it yields CSVNRDSEETQYF.